This T cell receptor (beta chain) was documented in a study of blood T cell repertoires in COVID-19. Looking at the study overall: From the United States, Italy and Spain came samples of acute and convalescent COVID-19. T cells, B-cell-depleted T cells, or PBMCs supplied cDNA or gDNA.

In the study's own analysis: Amplified reference gene primers provided the basis for estimating nucleated cell counts. Generated by immunoSEQ multiplex PCR, the TCRdb table keeps only in-frame clones and is missing some. The DNA was the basis for D and trimming; V, J and clone size are from that table. The repertoire consists of a few hundred thousand clones, with around 86% occurring once and the leading ten covering roughly 5.1%. The germline V gene has CDR1 DFQATT and CDR2 SNEGSKA (reference sequence). The CDR3 is made up of 12 amino acids. Trimming pared 3 bases from V and 5 bases from J, leaving 10 bases between. Living in under 30 US areas, the participants were between roughly 18 and 89 years of age.

V and J are TRBV20-1 and TRBJ1-1; no clear D. The sample consisted of PBMCs or T cells enriched from blood (not recorded which). The receptor was derived from a woman between 45 and 65 years old who had recovered from COVID-19. The CDR3, as DNA: TGCAGTGCTAGTAATGAGAGGACTGAAGCTTTCTTT. This sequence encodes CSASNERTEAFF.